Detailed here is one T cell receptor (beta chain). This record comes from a study of CD8 T cells in Susac syndrome. When the RNA was reverse transcribed, random hexamers were used with an input of roughly 0.5 to 1 ug. It was immunoSEQ multiplex PCR that amplified TCR beta CDR3 across 54 Vbeta and 13 Jbeta. TCRdb processed the immunoSEQ multiplex PCR reads anew with MiXCR; each CDR3 protein has one entry. This repertoire shows a few hundred thousand distinct CDR3 sequences, approximately 85% found once; its top ten account for approximately 0.12%. In contrast to the negatively isolated CD8+ and CD4+ T cells, TEMRA cells were FACS-enriched. The sequence derives from a human donor with multiple sclerosis. Sequencing was carried out using CD8+ T cells from PBMCs.

For the CDR3, the DNA is TGTGCCAGCAGGCCGCTCCCCGAGGGGCTCGGCACAGATACGCAGTATTTT. Its protein product is CASRPLPEGLGTDTQYF. The chain employs TRBV28 and TRBJ2-3; D tentatively fits TRBD1 or TRBD2 (5 bases each). Trimming shortened V by 6 bases and J by 1 base, and 20 bases separated the two germline ends. Germline V gene lookup returns CDR1 MDHEN and CDR2 SYDVKM. There are 17 residues in the CDR3.